These 32 T cell receptor beta chains were all obtained from the same sample, sequenced in a study of identical twins. TCRdb passed the 5' RACE reads through MiXCR, listing each CDR3 protein once. The table has 1.5 million to 2 million distinct CDR3 sequences, under 35% seen once; the top ten hold about 0.3%. Sequenced material: cord blood. The receptor source for this set is a newborn girl in good health.

Only a few counts were recorded for this clonotype. The V and J genes are TRBV28 and TRBJ2-7; TRBD2 matches at 12 bases. Germline values: CDR1 MDHEN, CDR2 SYDVKM. CDR3 length equals 19 residues. After removal of 5 bases from V and 0 bases from J, the junction contained 14 bases not matched to a gene. The CDR3 bases are TGTGCCAGCAGTCCTAAAAGGGTAGGACTAGCGGGATCCTCCTACGAGCAGTACTTC. This encodes CASSPKRVGLAGSSYEQYF. The full variable domain, completed using reference TRBV28 and TRBJ2-7, is DVKVTQSSRYLVKRTGEKVFLECVQDMDHENMFWYRQDPGLGLRLIYFSYDVKMKEKGDIPEGYSVSREKKERFSLILESASTNQTSMYLCASSPKRVGLAGSSYEQYFGPGTRLTVT.

The chain uses TRBV6-1 and TRBJ2-7; D not resolved. CDR3 length equals 13 residues. In germline, CDR1 is MNHNS, CDR2 SASEGT. V shed 4 bases and J shed 3 bases, with 10 bases lying between them. CDR3 DNA: TGTGCCAGCAGTGCCGGGTATGGCTACGAGCAGTACTTC. Its protein is CASSAGYGYEQYF.

This clonotype was seen many times. The chain recombines TRBV27 with TRBJ2-1; 10 bases match TRBD2. CDR1 and CDR2 (germline): MNHEY, SMNVEV (reference sequence). Unmatched junction bases numbered 8, after V lost 8 bases and J lost 4 bases. The CDR3 spans 15 residues. The CDR3 nucleotides are TGTGCCAGCGTAAGCGGGGGGGCGAGTTACAATGAGCAGTTCTTC. As protein: CASVSGGASYNEQFF.

This clonotype was seen repeatedly, ten times or more. The rearrangement joins TRBV28 to TRBJ2-4; D might be TRBD1 (5 bases). The CDR3 is made up of 15 amino acids. Per the germline V gene, CDR1 is MDHEN and CDR2 is SYDVKM. V was pared by 5 bases and J by 0 bases, with 11 bases between. This chain's CDR3 is CASSPGPLAKNIQYF. DNA of the CDR3: TGTGCCAGCAGTCCAGGGCCTCTAGCCAAAAACATTCAGTACTTC.

The V and J genes are TRBV7-9 and TRBJ1-2; D ambiguous. This CDR3 has 15 residues. Germline values: CDR1 SEHNR, CDR2 FQNEAQ (reference sequence). The V gene lost 3 bases and the J gene lost 4 bases, with 15 bases spanning the gap. The CDR3 nucleotides are TGTGCCAGCAGCTTGTATAAAATCCTTCTCTATGGCTACACCTTC. Translation: CASSLYKILLYGYTF.

This rearrangement joins TRBV20-1 to TRBJ1-2; D call uncertain. The V gene's germline CDR1 is DFQATT and CDR2 SNEGSKA (reference sequence). The CDR3 length is 18 residues. Trimming took off 0 bases at V and 2 bases at J, with 22 bases between the two ends. CDR3 in amino acids: CSARDWRARRVGNYGYTF. The CDR3 nucleotides read TGCAGTGCTAGAGATTGGAGAGCAAGGAGGGTAGGGAACTATGGCTACACCTTC.

CDR3 in DNA: TGCGCCAGCAGCCAAGCGGCAGGGCAAGAGACCCAGTACTTC. This gives the protein CASSQAAGQETQYF. The chain has TRBV4-1 and TRBJ2-5; possible D gene TRBD1, 5 bases. CDR3 length equals 14 residues. With 1 base removed from V and 2 bases from J, the gap between germline ends came to 8 bases. Per germline, CDR1 MGHRA and CDR2 YSYEKL.

V usage is TRBV5-1 and J usage is TRBJ2-5; D ambiguous. The better agreement between TRBJ2-7 and the DNA end casts doubt on the J call. Per germline, CDR1 SGHRS and CDR2 YFSETQ. This CDR3 has 13 amino acids. CDR3 sequence: CASSLRAESEQYF. The CDR3 region has the DNA TGCGCCAGCAGCTTGAGGGCTGAATCCGAGCAGTACTTC.

This clonotype came up once. The chain joins TRBV5-6 to TRBJ2-4, with TRBD2 as a possible D gene (6 bases). V gave up 0 bases and J gave up 13 bases, with 20 bases separating them. Germline V CDR1 and CDR2: SGHDT, YYEEEE. CDR3 size: 15 residues. The CDR3 is CASSLDWRRGNEQYF. DNA for the CDR3: TGTGCCAGCAGCTTGGATTGGCGGCGGGGTAATGAGCAGTACTTC.

The chain uses TRBV12-3 or TRBV12-4 and TRBJ2-7; D unclear. The CDR3 is 15 residues long. The V gene lost 4 bases and the J gene lost 0 bases, with 13 bases spanning the gap. The CDR3, as DNA: TGTGCCAGCAGTTCTCGCGGCCTTAGCTCCTACGAGCAGTACTTC. This translates into CASSSRGLSSYEQYF.

There are a few counts of this clonotype. The genes are TRBV29-1 and TRBJ2-7; TRBD1 is a possible D gene (6 bases). The end of the DNA is better explained by TRBJ2-5, so the J call may be wrong. This CDR3 has 12 amino acids. Germline V gene data show CDR1 as SQVTM and CDR2 as ANQGSEA. CDR3: CSAGAGAETQYF. The CDR3 DNA follows: TGCAGCGCAGGTGCAGGGGCAGAGACCCAGTACTTC.

With regard to this clonotype: One end of the junction fails to match germline, which may point to a read error. V is TRBV18 and J is TRBJ1-1; possibly TRBD1 for D (6 bases). Germline V gene sequence: CDR1 KGHSH, CDR2 LQKENI. The CDR3 is 15 residues long. CDR3 sequence: CGSSPLDSMNTEAFF. CDR3 DNA sequence: TGTGGCAGCTCACCCCTGGACAGCATGAACACTGAAGCTTTCTTT.

This clonotype showed up many times. The gene calls are TRBV14 and TRBJ2-1; 12 bases map to TRBD2. The junction had 11 bases not matched to a gene; V was cut back by 4 bases and J by 7 bases. Germline CDR1 reads SGHDN; CDR2 reads FVKESK. The CDR3 extends over 17 amino acids. DNA for the CDR3: TGTGCCAGCAGCCCCTTCCTACTAGCGGGGGGTTATAATGAGCAGTTCTTC. This codes for CASSPFLLAGGYNEQFF.

V is TRBV7-9 and J is TRBJ1-1; D remains ambiguous. The CDR3 has 12 amino acids. Between the trimmed V and J ends, which lost 3 bases and 4 bases, there was a span of 6 bases. The germline V gene encodes CDR1 SEHNR and CDR2 FQNEAQ (reference sequence). The CDR3 is CASSFMGTEAFF. Here the CDR3 DNA reads TGTGCCAGCAGCTTTATGGGCACTGAAGCTTTCTTT.

This chain joins TRBV27 and TRBJ2-1; 12 bases fit TRBD2. Germline CDR1 MNHEY, CDR2 SMNVEV (reference sequence). The CDR3 is 15 residues long. V lost 4 bases to trimming and J lost 6 bases; unmatched junction nucleotides: 4. This chain's CDR3 is CASSSGTSGFNEQFF. The CDR3 DNA reads as TGTGCCAGCAGTTCCGGGACTAGCGGGTTCAATGAGCAGTTCTTC.

The chain carries TRBV10-3 and TRBJ2-3; D is unresolved. The ends were cut back, 4 bases at V and 4 bases at J, with 6 bases in the middle. The CDR3 has 12 residues. CDR1 ENHRY and CDR2 SYGVKD come from the germline V gene. The CDR3 nucleotides are TGTGCCATCAGTGCCCGGGCAGATACGCAGTATTTT. This translates into CAISARADTQYF.

A few counts support this clonotype. The genes are TRBV28 and TRBJ2-1, with 7 positions matching TRBD2. Germline trimming cut 4 bases from V and 8 bases from J; bases unmatched to any gene: 11. There are 15 residues in the CDR3. The germline CDR1 and CDR2 sequences are MDHEN and SYDVKM. The DNA for the CDR3 is TGTGCCAGCAGTTCCCACGGGGGGAGCGTGGATGAGCAGTTCTTC. Its protein is CASSSHGGSVDEQFF.

This clonotype was found a few times. J is TRBJ2-7 and V is TRBV12-3 or TRBV12-4, with D possibly matching TRBD2 (6 bases). V lost 1 base, J lost 7 bases, and 20 bases lay in between. CDR3 length equals 16 residues. The CDR3 coding sequence is TGTGCCAGCAGTTTAGAAGGGACTCCTAGTTGGGGGGAGCAGTACTTC. Translating it yields CASSLEGTPSWGEQYF.

As DNA, the CDR3 is TGCGCCAGCAGCTTCCCTCTGGGCGCTCACAATGAGCAGTTCTTC. Residues: CASSFPLGAHNEQFF. The chain has TRBV5-1 and TRBJ2-1; D unresolved. V lost 2 bases to trimming and J lost 5 bases, with 14 bases between them. CDR3 size: 15 residues. Germline CDR1 reads SGHRS; CDR2 reads YFSETQ.

This clonotype was detected once. This chain uses TRBV20-1 with TRBJ2-5; D is perhaps TRBD1 (6 bases). The CDR3 runs 10 residues. With 3 bases removed from V and 11 bases from J, the gap between germline ends came to 10 bases. The germline V gene has CDR1 DFQATT and CDR2 SNEGSKA (reference sequence). The CDR3 DNA reads as TGCAGTGCTAGTAGGGGGAAGCAGTACTTC. This sequence encodes CSASRGKQYF.

The chain employs TRBV4-1 and TRBJ1-5; D is undetermined. The CDR3 is 15 residues long. Germline V gene lookup returns CDR1 MGHRA and CDR2 YSYEKL. V lost 2 bases and J lost 7, with 15 bases in between. DNA of the CDR3: TGCGCCAGCAGCCAATTACCAGGCGCTGTACAGCCCCAGCATTTT. This translates into CASSQLPGAVQPQHF.

This clonotype came up once. The genes are TRBV10-3 and TRBJ2-5; D not certain. Trimming pared 2 bases from V and 2 bases from J, leaving 9 bases between. This CDR3 region has 14 residues. The germline V gene encodes CDR1 ENHRY and CDR2 SYGVKD. CDR3 protein: CAISERAGQETQYF. As DNA, the CDR3 is TGTGCCATCAGTGAGCGGGCAGGTCAAGAGACCCAGTACTTC.

This chain uses TRBV14 with TRBJ1-1, with a possible D match to TRBD1 (5 bases). Trimming stripped 3 bases from V and 3 bases from J, with 23 bases between. The CDR3 is made up of 18 amino acids. Per germline, CDR1 SGHDN and CDR2 FVKESK. CDR3 protein: CASSHAKRQGPVHTEAFF. In DNA form, the CDR3 reads TGTGCCAGCAGCCATGCGAAGAGGCAGGGTCCCGTCCACACTGAAGCTTTCTTT.

The chain links TRBV27 to TRBJ1-6; 8 positions match TRBD1. The CDR3 runs 15 residues. V was pared by 6 bases and J by 7 bases, with 8 bases of the junction left unmatched. Looked up from germline, CDR1 is MNHEY and CDR2 is SMNVEV (reference sequence). DNA for the CDR3: TGTGCCAGCAGCGCGGACAGGGCCGACAATTCACCCCTCCACTTT. It specifies CASSADRADNSPLHF.

About this clonotype itself: With a much larger clone just one base away, this may be a read error. The chain employs TRBV5-1 and TRBJ2-7; 7 bases are a match to TRBD2. This CDR3 comprises 13 residues. CDR1 and CDR2 from the germline V gene are SGHRS and YFSETQ. Trimming removed 3 bases from V and 7 bases from J; junction bases left unmatched: 7. CDR3 sequence (DNA): TGCGCCAGCAGCTCGACTAGCATCAATGAGCAGTACTTC. Encoded protein: CASSSTSINEQYF.

Details on this clonotype: Mismatch with germline at one junction end may stem from a read error. This rearrangement joins TRBV7-7 to TRBJ2-5, with D possibly being TRBD2 (5 bases). Per germline, CDR1 SSHAT and CDR2 FNYEAQ (reference sequence). CDR3 size: 14 residues. The CDR3 DNA reads as TGTGCTAGCAGCGTACGGCCATCGGGGGAGACCCAGTACTTC. It is translated as CASSVRPSGETQYF.

This clonotype was counted between two and nine times. The V gene is TRBV11-2, the J gene TRBJ2-3, with a weak D call TRBD1 (5 bases). The CDR3 runs 13 residues. Germline V lookup: CDR1 SGHAT, CDR2 FQNNGV. The V end was cut by 5 bases, the J end by 5 bases, with 11 bases between. The CDR3 nucleotides read TGTGCCAGCAGCGGGGCACTACTAGATACGCAGTATTTT. Amino acids: CASSGALLDTQYF.

This clonotype was seen repeatedly, ten times or more. CDR3 nucleotides: TGTGCCAGCAGCCAAGATCGCCGGGGGGCCTACGAGCAGTACTTC. It encodes CASSQDRRGAYEQYF. The rearrangement uses TRBV3-1 and TRBJ2-7; 7 bases are shared with TRBD2. The CDR3 consists of 15 residues. Trimming removed 0 bases from V and 2 bases from J; junction bases left unmatched: 4. In germline, CDR1 is LGHDT, CDR2 YNNKEL (reference sequence).

This clonotype was counted a single time. An end of the junction differs from the germline gene, which may be a read error. The chain is built from TRBV7-9 and TRBJ2-1, with D hard to call. The CDR3 contains 11 residues. The germline CDR1 and CDR2 sequences are SEHNR and FQNEAQ (reference sequence). The CDR3 here is CSSSSSNEQFF. The CDR3 region has the DNA TGTTCCAGCAGCTCTAGCAATGAGCAGTTCTTC.

This clonotype was seen only a few times. The rearrangement links TRBV24-1 to TRBJ2-3; 9 nucleotides align to TRBD2. Trimming removed 7 bases from V and 6 bases from J; junction bases left unmatched: 4. CDR3 size: 13 residues. Germline CDR1 is KGHDR and CDR2 is SFDVKD. The CDR3 is CATRKSGGDTQYF. The CDR3 region has the DNA TGTGCCACCAGAAAAAGCGGGGGGGATACGCAGTATTTT.

This clonotype was counted between two and nine times. This chain joins TRBV11-2 and TRBJ1-6; perhaps TRBD1 as D (5 bases). CDR3 size: 15 residues. Germline loops: CDR1 SGHAT, CDR2 FQNNGV. Trimming took off 3 bases at V and 7 bases at J, with 13 bases between the two ends. CDR3 bases: TGTGCCAGCAGCTTTGGGAGGGCAGGGAATTCACCCCTCCACTTT. Its protein is CASSFGRAGNSPLHF.

The V and J genes are TRBV5-1 and TRBJ2-7; D is undetermined. V was trimmed by 5 bases and J by 0 bases, leaving 12 bases between them. The V gene's germline CDR1 is SGHRS and CDR2 YFSETQ. The CDR3 runs to 14 residues. The CDR3 sequence is CASRQLVGSYEQYF. In DNA form, the CDR3 reads TGCGCCAGCAGACAGCTGGTCGGCTCCTACGAGCAGTACTTC.